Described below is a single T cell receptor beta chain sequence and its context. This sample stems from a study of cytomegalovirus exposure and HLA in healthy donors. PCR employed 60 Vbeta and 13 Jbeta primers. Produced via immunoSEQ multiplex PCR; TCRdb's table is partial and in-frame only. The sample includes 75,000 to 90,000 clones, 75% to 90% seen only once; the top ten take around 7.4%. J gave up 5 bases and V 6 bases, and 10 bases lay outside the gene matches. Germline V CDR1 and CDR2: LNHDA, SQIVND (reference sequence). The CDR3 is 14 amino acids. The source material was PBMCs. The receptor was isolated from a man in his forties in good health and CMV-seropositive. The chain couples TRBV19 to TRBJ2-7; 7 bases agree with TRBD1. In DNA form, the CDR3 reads TGTGCCAGTAGAAAGACAGGGACCCCCGACGAGCAGTACTTC. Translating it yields CASRKTGTPDEQYF.